The 30 T cell receptor beta chains below all came from one sample that was sequenced in a study of OX40 agonist ivuxolimab in advanced cancers. TCRdb keeps only in-frame clones here, not all; method: immunoSEQ multiplex PCR. The sample lists 40,000 to 55,000 clones, 85% to 95% occurring once. The specimen was CD4+ or CD8+ T cells sorted from blood, collected in a trial of the OX40 agonist ivuxolimab. The receptor source for this set is an adult with an advanced solid tumor such as melanoma, head and neck, liver or kidney cancer.

The rearrangement joins TRBV9 to TRBJ2-2; TRBD1 agrees at 7 bases. Germline-derived CDR1 and CDR2 are SGDLS and YYNGEE. Trimming at V came to 4 bases and at J to 4 bases, leaving 10 bases not matched to a gene. This CDR3 region has 16 residues. CDR3 coding DNA: TGTGCCAGCAGCTTAGGGGGCCTCACACGCACCGGGGAGCTGTTTTTT. The encoded protein is CASSLGGLTRTGELFF.

V usage is TRBV12-2 and J usage is TRBJ2-7; the listed D gene, TRBD1, was not tested against the DNA. TRBV12-2 is designated a pseudogene. This CDR3 region has 16 residues. The CDR3 bases are TGTGCAAGTCGCCCTAATGACAGGTCGAGCTCCTACGAGCAGTACTTC. This codes for CASRPNDRSSSYEQYF.

The gene calls are TRBV6-5 and TRBJ2-7; either TRBD1 or TRBD2 may fit D (5 bases each). V shed 2 bases and J shed 2 bases, with 13 bases lying between them. Germline V gives CDR1 MNHEY, CDR2 SVGAGI. This CDR3 comprises 15 residues. In DNA, the CDR3 is TGTGCCAGCAGTTACAATGAGGGGACGGCCTACGAGCAGTACTTC. Translated: CASSYNEGTAYEQYF.

The V gene is TRBV28, the J gene TRBJ2-3, with D uncertain. CDR3 length: 15 amino acids. V was pared by 6 bases and J by 1 base, with 14 bases between. Germline CDR1 MDHEN, CDR2 SYDVKM. CDR3 coding DNA: TGTGCCAGCAGCCCTGGACGGTCTGGCACAGATACGCAGTATTTT. It encodes CASSPGRSGTDTQYF. The full variable domain, completed using reference TRBV28 and TRBJ2-3, is DVKVTQSSRYLVKRTGEKVFLECVQDMDHENMFWYRQDPGLGLRLIYFSYDVKMKEKGDIPEGYSVSREKKERFSLILESASTNQTSMYLCASSPGRSGTDTQYFGPGTRLTVL.

The CDR3 region has the DNA TGTGCCAGCTCACCACCGGACAGGGACACTGAAGCTTTCTTT. It translates to CASSPPDRDTEAFF. V is TRBV18 and J is TRBJ1-1; 8 nucleotides agree with TRBD1. Trimming took 0 bases from V and 3 from J; bases not matched to a gene: 0. In germline, CDR1 is KGHSH, CDR2 LQKENI. This CDR3 is built from 14 residues. Variable domain in full (rest from reference TRBV18 and TRBJ1-1): NAGVMQNPRHLVRRRGQEARLRCSPMKGHSHVYWYRQLPEEGLKFMVYLQKENIIDESGMPKERFSAEFPKEGPSILRIQQVVRGDSAAYFCASSPPDRDTEAFFGQGTRLTVV.

J is TRBJ1-1 and V is TRBV9, with D uncertain. The CDR3 has 13 residues. With 2 bases removed from V and 6 bases from J, the gap between germline ends came to 11 bases. Germline CDR1 and CDR2: SGDLS and YYNGEE. The chain's CDR3 is CASSVNSLAEAFF. The DNA for the CDR3 is TGTGCCAGCAGCGTTAATAGTCTAGCTGAAGCTTTCTTT.

This clone was recorded only once. The rearrangement uses TRBV7-2 and TRBJ2-1; D tentatively fits TRBD1 or TRBD2 (6 bases each). The CDR3 length is 14 residues. CDR1 and CDR2 (germline): SGHTA, FQGNSA. The V and J ends lost 8 bases and 2 bases respectively, with 13 bases between them. The CDR3 loop is CASGVGGPYNEQFF. The CDR3 DNA follows: TGTGCCAGCGGGGTCGGGGGCCCCTACAATGAGCAGTTCTTC.

This sequence joins TRBV6-5 and TRBJ1-2; no clear D. CDR1 MNHEY and CDR2 SVGAGI come from the germline V gene. The CDR3 has 14 amino acids. Trimming shortened V by 4 bases and J by 1 base, and 10 bases separated the two germline ends. The CDR3 nucleotides read TGTGCCAGCAGTTGGAGACAAGTTAACTATGGCTACACCTTC. Translation: CASSWRQVNYGYTF.

CDR3 bases: TGTGCCAGCACCCTTAGCGGGAGCTCCTACGAGCAGTACTTC. Translated, it gives CASTLSGSSYEQYF. The rearrangement links TRBV7-9 to TRBJ2-7, with 9 bases aligning to TRBD2. Germline CDR1 and CDR2: SEHNR and FQNEAQ (reference sequence). The CDR3 loop spans 14 amino acids. The junction had 4 bases not matched to a gene; V was cut back by 7 bases and J by 0 bases.

CDR3 loop: CASSLGPTITYEQYF. CDR3 in DNA: TGTGCCAGCAGCTTAGGCCCGACGATAACCTACGAGCAGTACTTC. This chain links TRBV13 with TRBJ2-7; D gene unclear. The CDR3 covers 15 residues. CDR1 is PRHDT and CDR2 is FYEKMQ in the germline V gene (reference sequence). The V and J ends lost 0 bases and 2 bases respectively, with 11 bases between them.

The chain is built from TRBV6-5 and TRBJ2-2; 9 nucleotides match TRBD1. J was trimmed by 7 bases and V by 1 base; bases with no gene match: 4. The V gene's germline CDR1 is MNHEY and CDR2 SVGAGI. CDR3 length equals 15 residues. The CDR3 here is CASSYYRGHGGELFF. DNA for the CDR3: TGTGCCAGCAGTTACTACAGGGGGCACGGCGGGGAGCTGTTTTTT.

This chain connects TRBV13 to TRBJ2-7; tentative D call: TRBD1 (6 bases). The CDR3 totals 15 residues. V was clipped by 6 bases and J by 1 base, with 16 bases between them. Germline V gives CDR1 PRHDT, CDR2 FYEKMQ (reference sequence). CDR3 protein: CASSYTGTKSYEQYF. CDR3 nucleotides: TGTGCCAGCAGTTATACCGGGACAAAATCCTACGAGCAGTACTTC.

V is TRBV28 and J is TRBJ1-5; 12 nucleotides align to TRBD1. V shed 6 bases and J 2 bases; nucleotides not matched to a gene: 8. The germline V gene encodes CDR1 MDHEN and CDR2 SYDVKM. The CDR3 loop spans 17 amino acids. In DNA form, the CDR3 reads TGTGCCAGCAGGTCGGGGACAGGGGGCGTTGGCAATCAGCCCCAGCATTTT. Translated: CASRSGTGGVGNQPQHF.

The chain uses TRBV7-9 and TRBJ2-2; D gene unclear. Germline values: CDR1 SEHNR, CDR2 FQNEAQ (reference sequence). The CDR3 has 14 amino acids. V lost 2 bases and J lost 6, with 10 bases in between. CDR3 sequence: CASSLITRSGELFF. The DNA for the CDR3 is TGTGCCAGCAGCTTAATCACCCGGTCCGGGGAGCTGTTTTTT.

The chain joins TRBV11-2 to TRBJ2-7, with a possible D match to TRBD1 (6 bases). This CDR3 region has 15 residues. The V end lost 1 base, the J end lost 3 bases, and 13 bases lay between the germline ends. Germline lookup yields CDR1 SGHAT and CDR2 FQNNGV. The CDR3 sequence: CASSLGSQGSYEQYF. DNA of the CDR3: TGTGCCAGCAGCTTAGGTTCTCAGGGGAGCTACGAGCAGTACTTC. Filled out from reference TRBV11-2 and TRBJ2-7, the complete variable domain reads EAGVAQSPRYKIIEKRQSVAFWCNPISGHATLYWYQQILGQGPKLLIQFQNNGVVDDSQLPKDRFSAERLKGVDSTLKIQPAKLEDSAVYLCASSLGSQGSYEQYFGPGTRLTVT.

The chain recombines TRBV28 with TRBJ2-7; 8 bases match TRBD2. CDR3 size: 15 residues. Unmatched junction bases numbered 10, after V lost 7 bases and J lost 2 bases. Germline lookup yields CDR1 MDHEN and CDR2 SYDVKM. DNA for the CDR3: TGTGCCAGCAATACTCCCGATAGCGGGACCTACGAGCAGTACTTC. It yields the protein CASNTPDSGTYEQYF.

In its sample, this clone was seen once. The J gene is TRBJ2-7, the V gene TRBV7-3; a possible D gene is TRBD2 (6 bases). The CDR3 spans 15 residues. V was clipped by 5 bases and J by 6 bases, with 20 bases between them. Germline-derived CDR1 and CDR2 are SGHTA and FQGTGA. The CDR3 DNA follows: TGTGCCAGCAGCCCGTCTGGGGGAGGCGGCGGCGAGCAGTACTTC. The encoded protein is CASSPSGGGGGEQYF.

The chain carries TRBV11-2 and TRBJ2-1; a weak D match, TRBD2 (5 bases). V was clipped by 1 base and J by 5 bases, with 15 bases between them. Germline V gene sequence: CDR1 SGHAT, CDR2 FQNNGV. This CDR3 contains 16 residues. The CDR3 protein is CASSLAPLGAHNEQFF. In nucleotides, the CDR3 is TGTGCCAGCAGCTTAGCCCCTTTGGGAGCGCACAATGAGCAGTTCTTC. The variable domain in full, with the rest retrieved from reference TRBV11-2 and TRBJ2-1, is EAGVAQSPRYKIIEKRQSVAFWCNPISGHATLYWYQQILGQGPKLLIQFQNNGVVDDSQLPKDRFSAERLKGVDSTLKIQPAKLEDSAVYLCASSLAPLGAHNEQFFGPGTRLTVL.

The chain couples TRBV2 to TRBJ2-3, with TRBD2 as a possible D gene (5 bases). Deletions cut 4 bases from V and 5 bases from J, with 10 bases between. Germline CDR1 reads SNHLY; CDR2 reads FYNNEI. This CDR3 contains 13 residues. The CDR3 DNA sequence: TGTGCCAGCAGTGTTGCCGCGGGAGATACGCAGTATTTT. Protein product: CASSVAAGDTQYF. The full variable domain, with the rest looked up from reference TRBV2 and TRBJ2-3, is EPEVTQTPSHQVTQMGQEVILRCVPISNHLYFYWYRQILGQKVEFLVSFYNNEISEKSEIFDDQFSVERPDGSNFTLKIRSTKLEDSAMYFCASSVAAGDTQYFGPGTRLTVL.

V and J are TRBV28 and TRBJ2-7; TRBD2 matches 12 bases. The ends lost 3 bases at V and 4 bases at J; junction bases unmatched: 10. From germline, CDR1 is MDHEN and CDR2 SYDVKM. The CDR3 is 17 amino acids. CDR3 residues: CASSFRRLAGDLYEQYF. CDR3 bases: TGTGCCAGCAGTTTTCGGCGACTAGCGGGAGACCTATACGAGCAGTACTTC. Variable domain in full (rest from reference TRBV28 and TRBJ2-7): DVKVTQSSRYLVKRTGEKVFLECVQDMDHENMFWYRQDPGLGLRLIYFSYDVKMKEKGDIPEGYSVSREKKERFSLILESASTNQTSMYLCASSFRRLAGDLYEQYFGPGTRLTVT.

The V and J genes are TRBV7-9 and TRBJ2-7, with D maybe TRBD1 (6 bases). CDR1 and CDR2 (germline): SEHNR, FQNEAQ (reference sequence). V gave up 4 bases and J gave up 2 bases, with 27 bases separating them. CDR3 length equals 19 residues. CDR3 sequence (DNA): TGTGCCAGCAGCTCTGGAATCACGCCACCGGGACATTTTGCCTACGAGCAGTACTTC. Translating it yields CASSSGITPPGHFAYEQYF. Together with reference TRBV7-9 and TRBJ2-7, the CDR3 gives the full variable domain: DTGVSQNPRHKITKRGQNVTFRCDPISEHNRLYWYRQTLGQGPEFLTYFQNEAQLEKSRLLSDRFSAERPKGSFSTLEIQRTEQGDSAMYLCASSSGITPPGHFAYEQYFGPGTRLTVT.

This sequence joins TRBV7-6 and TRBJ2-2; tentative D call: TRBD1 (5 bases). There are 15 residues in the CDR3. The germline V gene encodes CDR1 SGHVS and CDR2 FNYEAQ. V lost 4 bases to trimming and J lost 5 bases, with 14 bases between them. CDR3 in DNA: TGTGCCAGCAGCTCGGACAACGTGTCTACCGGGGAGCTGTTTTTT. Amino acid sequence: CASSSDNVSTGELFF.

The chain's CDR3 is CASSLNRATEAFF. CDR3 coding DNA: TGTGCCAGTAGTCTTAACAGGGCCACTGAAGCTTTCTTT. The rearrangement links TRBV19 to TRBJ1-1; a possible D gene is TRBD1 (6 bases). The CDR3 contains 13 residues. The ends were cut back, 5 bases at V and 4 bases at J, with 11 bases in the middle. Germline CDR1 LNHDA, CDR2 SQIVND (reference sequence).

The V call is TRBV12-5, the J call TRBJ2-1; TRBD2 aligns across 8 bases. CDR1 and CDR2 (germline): LGHNT, FRNRAP. V was pared by 6 bases and J by 3 bases, with 10 bases of the junction left unmatched. The CDR3 is 16 amino acids. The CDR3 protein is CASGPTGGRNYNEQFF. As DNA, the CDR3 is TGTGCTAGTGGCCCGACGGGCGGGAGGAACTACAATGAGCAGTTCTTC.

The chain carries TRBV28 and TRBJ2-5; no clear D gene. The CDR3 is made up of 12 amino acids. Between the trimmed V and J ends, which lost 5 bases and 8 bases, there was a span of 12 bases. The germline V gene encodes CDR1 MDHEN and CDR2 SYDVKM. The CDR3 is CASSPLPGTQYF. CDR3 nucleotide sequence: TGTGCCAGCAGTCCCCTCCCCGGCACCCAGTACTTC.

The table lists this clone with a few counts. V and J are TRBV28 and TRBJ2-1, with D tentatively TRBD2 (7 bases). In germline, CDR1 is MDHEN, CDR2 SYDVKM. The CDR3 extends over 16 amino acids. The germline V and J ends were trimmed by 5 bases and 4 bases, with 18 bases remaining between them. CDR3: CASSARGGARYNEQFF. In DNA, the CDR3 is TGTGCCAGCAGTGCTCGTGGGGGGGCGAGGTACAATGAGCAGTTCTTC.

The chain combines TRBV5-4 with TRBJ2-1; D may match TRBD1 or TRBD2 (5 bases each). V lost 0 bases and J 5 bases, leaving 12 bases between the germline ends. The CDR3 runs to 15 residues. From germline, CDR1 is SGHNT and CDR2 YYREEE (reference sequence). The chain's CDR3 is CASSLAGTGHNEQFF. The CDR3, as DNA: TGTGCCAGCAGCTTGGCCGGGACGGGGCACAATGAGCAGTTCTTC.

The chain carries TRBV28 and TRBJ1-5; possible D gene TRBD1, 6 bases. This CDR3 region has 12 residues. V gave up 3 bases and J gave up 7 bases, with 7 bases separating them. The V gene's germline CDR1 is MDHEN and CDR2 SYDVKM. Here the CDR3 reads CASSFGGQPQHF. In DNA form, the CDR3 reads TGTGCCAGCAGTTTCGGGGGCCAGCCCCAGCATTTT.

The chain couples TRBV4-1 to TRBJ2-7, with 7 bases lining up with TRBD1. The V segment lost 4 bases and the J segment 3 bases; nucleotides outside the gene matches: 6. This CDR3 comprises 14 residues. Germline lookup yields CDR1 MGHRA and CDR2 YSYEKL. In DNA, the CDR3 is TGCGCCAGCAGCCCCTGGACAGGAGGCTACGAGCAGTACTTC. Protein sequence: CASSPWTGGYEQYF.

The J gene is TRBJ2-7, the V gene TRBV6-1; TRBD1 matches 9 bases. The ends lost 6 bases at V and 3 bases at J; junction bases unmatched: 9. The CDR3 extends over 15 amino acids. Germline values: CDR1 MNHNS, CDR2 SASEGT. The CDR3 DNA is TGTGCCAGCAGCGCCGGGACAGGGATTCGCTACGAGCAGTACTTC. Encoded protein: CASSAGTGIRYEQYF.